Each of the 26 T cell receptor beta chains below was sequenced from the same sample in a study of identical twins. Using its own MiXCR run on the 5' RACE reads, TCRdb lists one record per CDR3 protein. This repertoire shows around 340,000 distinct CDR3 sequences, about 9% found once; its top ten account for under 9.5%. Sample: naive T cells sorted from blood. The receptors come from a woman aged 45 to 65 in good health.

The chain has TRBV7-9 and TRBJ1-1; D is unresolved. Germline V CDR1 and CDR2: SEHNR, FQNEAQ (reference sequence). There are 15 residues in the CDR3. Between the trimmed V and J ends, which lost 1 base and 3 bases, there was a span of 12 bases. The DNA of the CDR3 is TGTGCCAGCAGCTTAGGGCAGTCGGCGGACACTGAAGCTTTCTTT. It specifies CASSLGQSADTEAFF. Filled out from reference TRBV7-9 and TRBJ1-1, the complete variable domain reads DTGVSQNPRHKITKRGQNVTFRCDPISEHNRLYWYRQTLGQGPEFLTYFQNEAQLEKSRLLSDRFSAERPKGSFSTLEIQRTEQGDSAMYLCASSLGQSADTEAFFGQGTRLTVV.

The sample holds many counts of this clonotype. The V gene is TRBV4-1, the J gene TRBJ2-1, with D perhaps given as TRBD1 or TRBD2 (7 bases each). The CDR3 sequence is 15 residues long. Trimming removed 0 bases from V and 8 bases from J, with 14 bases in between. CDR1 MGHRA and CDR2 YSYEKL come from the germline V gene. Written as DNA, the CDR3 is TGCGCCAGCAGCCAAGATGCAGGGGGGGGTTATGAGCAGTTCTTC. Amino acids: CASSQDAGGGYEQFF.

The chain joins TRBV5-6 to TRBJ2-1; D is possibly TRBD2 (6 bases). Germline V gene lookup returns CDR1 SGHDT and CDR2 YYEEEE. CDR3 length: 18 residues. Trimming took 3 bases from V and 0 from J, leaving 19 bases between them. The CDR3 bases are TGTGCCAGCAGCTGGCGCCGGGGAGCGGGTGGCTCCTACAATGAGCAGTTCTTC. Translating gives CASSWRRGAGGSYNEQFF.

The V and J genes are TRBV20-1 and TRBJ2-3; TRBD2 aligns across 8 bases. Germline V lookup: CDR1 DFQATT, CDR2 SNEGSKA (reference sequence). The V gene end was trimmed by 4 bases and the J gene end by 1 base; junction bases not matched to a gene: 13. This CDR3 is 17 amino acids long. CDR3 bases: TGCAGTGCTACCCGAAGATCCGGGACTAGGGGCACAGATACGCAGTATTTT. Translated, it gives CSATRRSGTRGTDTQYF.

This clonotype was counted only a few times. This chain's CDR3 is CASSLVGGRGEQYV. The DNA for the CDR3 is TGTGCCAGCAGCTTAGTTGGCGGGAGGGGCGAGCAGTACGTC. V usage is TRBV7-9 and J usage is TRBJ2-7, with 9 bases aligning to TRBD2. CDR1 is SEHNR and CDR2 is FQNEAQ in the germline V gene (reference sequence). Losses at the gene ends were 1 base for V and 6 bases for J; bases not matched to a gene: 4. The CDR3 runs to 14 residues.

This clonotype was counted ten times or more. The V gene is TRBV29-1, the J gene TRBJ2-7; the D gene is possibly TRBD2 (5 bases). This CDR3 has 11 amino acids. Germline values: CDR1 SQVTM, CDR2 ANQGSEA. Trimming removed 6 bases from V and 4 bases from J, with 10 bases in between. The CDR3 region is CSVGATYEQYV. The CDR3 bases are TGCAGCGTGGGAGCGACATACGAGCAGTACGTC.

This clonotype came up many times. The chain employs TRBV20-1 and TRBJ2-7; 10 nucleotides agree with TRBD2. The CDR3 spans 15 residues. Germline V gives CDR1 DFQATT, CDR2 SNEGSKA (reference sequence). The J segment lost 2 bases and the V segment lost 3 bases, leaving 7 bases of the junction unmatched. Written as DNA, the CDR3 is TGCAGTGCTAGCAGAGGGACTAGCGACGCCTACGAGCAGTACTTC. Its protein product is CSASRGTSDAYEQYF.

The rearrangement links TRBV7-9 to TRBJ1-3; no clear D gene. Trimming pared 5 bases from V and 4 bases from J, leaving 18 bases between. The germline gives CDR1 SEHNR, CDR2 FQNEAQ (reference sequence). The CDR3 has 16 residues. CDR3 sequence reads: CASSAYRGGSGNTIYF. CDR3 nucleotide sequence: TGTGCCAGCAGCGCCTACCGCGGAGGGTCGGGAAACACCATATATTTT.

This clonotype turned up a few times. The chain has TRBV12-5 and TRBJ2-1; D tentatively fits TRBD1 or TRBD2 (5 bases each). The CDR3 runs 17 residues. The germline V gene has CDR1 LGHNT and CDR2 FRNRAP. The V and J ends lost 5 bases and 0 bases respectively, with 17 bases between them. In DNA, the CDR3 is TGTGCTAGTGGTCAATCCGGGGCGATAAGCTCCTACAATGAGCAGTTCTTC. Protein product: CASGQSGAISSYNEQFF.

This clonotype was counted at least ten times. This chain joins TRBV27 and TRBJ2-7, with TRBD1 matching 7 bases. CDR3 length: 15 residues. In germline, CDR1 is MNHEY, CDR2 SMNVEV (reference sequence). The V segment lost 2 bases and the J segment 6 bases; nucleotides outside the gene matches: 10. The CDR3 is CASSLGQTGIGEQYF. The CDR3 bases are TGTGCCAGCAGTTTAGGACAGACAGGGATCGGCGAGCAGTACTTC.

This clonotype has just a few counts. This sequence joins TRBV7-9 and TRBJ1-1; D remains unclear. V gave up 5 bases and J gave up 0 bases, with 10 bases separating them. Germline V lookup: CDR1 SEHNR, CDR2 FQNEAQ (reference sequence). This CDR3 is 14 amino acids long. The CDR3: CASSLNGLNTEAFF. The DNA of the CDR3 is TGTGCCAGCAGCCTGAACGGATTGAACACTGAAGCTTTCTTT.

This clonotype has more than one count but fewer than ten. The CDR3 DNA follows: TGTGCCAGCAGTTTAGGAGCGGGAGGGCACACAGATACGCAGTATTTT. Protein product: CASSLGAGGHTDTQYF. The chain combines TRBV27 with TRBJ2-3; TRBD2 agrees at 10 bases. The germline CDR1 and CDR2 sequences are MNHEY and SMNVEV (reference sequence). The CDR3 consists of 16 residues. Unmatched junction bases numbered 4, after V lost 2 bases and J lost 2 bases.

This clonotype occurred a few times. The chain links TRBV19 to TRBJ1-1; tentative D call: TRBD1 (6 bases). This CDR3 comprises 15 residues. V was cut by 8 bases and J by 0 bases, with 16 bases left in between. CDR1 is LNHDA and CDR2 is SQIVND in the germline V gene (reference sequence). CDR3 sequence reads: CASRQPGQLNTEAFF. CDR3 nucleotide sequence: TGTGCCAGTCGTCAACCGGGACAACTGAACACTGAAGCTTTCTTT.

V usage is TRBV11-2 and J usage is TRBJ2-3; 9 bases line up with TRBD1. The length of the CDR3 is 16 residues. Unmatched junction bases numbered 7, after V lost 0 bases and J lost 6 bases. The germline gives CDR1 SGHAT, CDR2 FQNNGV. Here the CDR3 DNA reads TGTGCCAGCAGCTTAGATATAGACAGGGGGTGGGATACGCAGTATTTT. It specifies CASSLDIDRGWDTQYF.

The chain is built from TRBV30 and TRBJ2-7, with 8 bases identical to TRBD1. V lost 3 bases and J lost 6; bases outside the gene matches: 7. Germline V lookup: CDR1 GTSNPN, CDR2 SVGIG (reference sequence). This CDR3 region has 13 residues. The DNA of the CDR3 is TGTGCCTGGAGGGACAGGGTTCCGGGCGAGCAGTACTTC. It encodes CAWRDRVPGEQYF. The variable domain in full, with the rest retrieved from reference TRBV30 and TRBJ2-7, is SQTIHQWPATLVQPVGSPLSLECTVEGTSNPNLYWYRQAAGRGLQLLFYSVGIGQISSEVPQNLSASRPQDRQFILSSKKLLLSDSGFYLCAWRDRVPGEQYFGPGTRLTVT.

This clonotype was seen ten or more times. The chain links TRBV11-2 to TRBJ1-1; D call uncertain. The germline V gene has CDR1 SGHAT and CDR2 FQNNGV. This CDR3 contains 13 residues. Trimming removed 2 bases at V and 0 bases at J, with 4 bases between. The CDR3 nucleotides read TGTGCCAGCAGCTTACGCATGAACACTGAAGCTTTCTTT. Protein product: CASSLRMNTEAFF.

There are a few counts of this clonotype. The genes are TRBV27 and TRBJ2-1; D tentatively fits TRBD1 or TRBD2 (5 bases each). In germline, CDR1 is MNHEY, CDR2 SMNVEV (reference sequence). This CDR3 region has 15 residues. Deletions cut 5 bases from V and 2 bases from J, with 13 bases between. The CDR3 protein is CASSPRDQTYNEQFF. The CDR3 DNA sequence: TGTGCCAGCAGTCCACGGGACCAAACCTACAATGAGCAGTTCTTC.

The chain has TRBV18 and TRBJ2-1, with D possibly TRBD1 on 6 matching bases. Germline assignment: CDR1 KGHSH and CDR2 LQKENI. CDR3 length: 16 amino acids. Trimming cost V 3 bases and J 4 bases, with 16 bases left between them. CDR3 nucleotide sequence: TGTGCCAGCTCACCTACAACAGGGCCCACGTACAATGAGCAGTTCTTC. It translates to CASSPTTGPTYNEQFF.

This chain's CDR3 is CASSQDPRYEQYF. The DNA of the CDR3 is TGTGCCAGCAGCCAAGATCCCCGCTACGAGCAGTACTTC. V is TRBV3-1 and J is TRBJ2-7; D is unclear. This CDR3 comprises 13 residues. Trimming shortened V by 0 bases and J by 3 bases, and 6 bases separated the two germline ends. Germline V CDR1 and CDR2: LGHDT, YNNKEL (reference sequence).

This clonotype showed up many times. The CDR3: CASSRGTGGTYEQYF. In nucleotides, the CDR3 is TGTGCCAGCAGTCGAGGGACAGGGGGAACCTACGAGCAGTACTTC. The chain couples TRBV12-3 or TRBV12-4 to TRBJ2-7; 11 bases agree with TRBD1. The ends lost 5 bases at V and 2 bases at J; junction bases unmatched: 5. The CDR3 covers 15 residues.

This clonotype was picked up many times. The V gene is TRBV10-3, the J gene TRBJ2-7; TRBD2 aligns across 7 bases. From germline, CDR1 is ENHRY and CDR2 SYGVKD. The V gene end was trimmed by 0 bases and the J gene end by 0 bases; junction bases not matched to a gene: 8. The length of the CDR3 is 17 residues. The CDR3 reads CAISESLARKDSYEQYV. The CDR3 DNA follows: TGTGCCATCAGTGAGTCACTAGCGCGGAAGGACTCCTACGAGCAGTACGTC.

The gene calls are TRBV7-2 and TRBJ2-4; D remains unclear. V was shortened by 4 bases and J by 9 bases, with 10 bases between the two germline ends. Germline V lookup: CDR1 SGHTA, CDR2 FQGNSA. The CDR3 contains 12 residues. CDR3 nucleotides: TGTGCCAGCAGCTCCGGACGAGGCATTCAGTACTTC. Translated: CASSSGRGIQYF.

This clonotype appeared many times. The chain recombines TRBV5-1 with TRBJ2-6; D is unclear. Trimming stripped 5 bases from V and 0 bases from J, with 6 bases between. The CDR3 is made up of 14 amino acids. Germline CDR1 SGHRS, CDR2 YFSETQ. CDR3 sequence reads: CASRKGSGANVLTF. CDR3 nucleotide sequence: TGCGCCAGCAGAAAGGGCTCTGGGGCCAACGTCCTGACTTTC.

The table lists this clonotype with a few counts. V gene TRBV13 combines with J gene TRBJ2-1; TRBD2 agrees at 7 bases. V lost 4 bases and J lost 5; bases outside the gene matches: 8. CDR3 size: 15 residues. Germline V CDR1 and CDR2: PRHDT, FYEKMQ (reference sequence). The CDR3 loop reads CASSYGSGKDNEQFF. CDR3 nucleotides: TGTGCCAGCAGCTACGGGAGCGGGAAAGACAATGAGCAGTTCTTC.

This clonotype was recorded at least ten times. CDR3: CASSSRGSTGELFF. CDR3 nucleotide sequence: TGCGCCAGCAGCTCGAGGGGGTCCACCGGGGAGCTGTTTTTT. The chain recombines TRBV5-1 with TRBJ2-2, with D possibly TRBD1 on 6 matching bases. There are 14 residues in the CDR3. V lost 3 bases and J 4 bases, leaving 10 bases between the germline ends. Germline V gene data show CDR1 as SGHRS and CDR2 as YFSETQ.

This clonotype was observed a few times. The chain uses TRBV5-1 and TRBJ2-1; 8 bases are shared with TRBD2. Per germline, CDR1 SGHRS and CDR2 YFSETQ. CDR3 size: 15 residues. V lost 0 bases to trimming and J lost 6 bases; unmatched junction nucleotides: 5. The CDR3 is CASSLASAGGNEQFF. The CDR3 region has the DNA TGCGCCAGCAGCTTGGCCTCGGCGGGGGGCAATGAGCAGTTCTTC.